The entry below gives a single T cell receptor beta chain sequence along with its context. Its target is not known. This specimen belongs to a study of cytomegalovirus exposure and HLA in healthy donors. As for the study in general: Genetic ancestry analysis placed about 76% of the 398 donors that were genotyped in the Caucasian-associated cluster.

PCR used 60 Vbeta primers and 13 Jbeta primers. The method was immunoSEQ multiplex PCR; TCRdb's version includes in-frame clones alone and lacks a portion of them. Among some 170,000 clones listed, 70% to 85% were seen once. Whereas donors were nominally healthy upon sampling, unrecorded immune exposures were probable. Broader study findings: In a later analysis, most CMV-associated TCR beta chains appeared HLA-restricted. Three chains tied to CMV proved CMV antigen-specific in vitro.

CDR1 is SGHRS and CDR2 is YFSETQ in the germline V gene. The CDR3 runs to 14 residues. V lost 6 bases and J lost 3, with 15 bases in between. This rearrangement joins TRBV5-1 to TRBJ1-2; D may be TRBD1 (5 bases). The sequence derives from a human donor in good health. Sample: PBMCs. CDR3 DNA: TGCGCCAGCACGGGGGATTTAGGAGACTATGGCTACACCTTC. Its translation is CASTGDLGDYGYTF.